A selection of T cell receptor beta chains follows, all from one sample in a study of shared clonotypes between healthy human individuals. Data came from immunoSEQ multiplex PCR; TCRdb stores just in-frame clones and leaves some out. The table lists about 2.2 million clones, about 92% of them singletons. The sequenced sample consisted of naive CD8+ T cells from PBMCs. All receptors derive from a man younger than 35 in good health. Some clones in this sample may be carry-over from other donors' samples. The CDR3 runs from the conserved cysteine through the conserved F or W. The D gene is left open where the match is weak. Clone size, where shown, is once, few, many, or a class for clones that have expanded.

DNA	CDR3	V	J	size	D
TGTGCCAGCAGTTACTCGCGGGTGGGGAACACTGAAGCTTTCTTT	CASSYSRVGNTEAFF	TRBV6-5	TRBJ1-1	-	-
TGTGCCAGCAGTTGGGGACAGGGCCACCTTGAAGCTTTCTTT	CASSWGQGHLEAFF	TRBV28	TRBJ1-1	few	TRBD1
TGTGCCAGCACCGAACGGGGACTTCCTACCTATGGCTACACCTTC	CASTERGLPTYGYTF	TRBV2	TRBJ1-2	-	-
TGTGCCACCAGCAGAGTTCCTAGGAGGGAGGCTCGCTACGAGCAGTACTTC	CATSRVPRREARYEQYF	TRBV15	TRBJ2-7	-	-
TGTGCCAGCAGTTACGGGGGGTTGGCTAATCAGCCCCAGCATTTT	CASSYGGLANQPQHF	TRBV6-6	TRBJ1-5	-	-
TGTGCCAGCACCCCACGGGGGTCTGGAAACACCATATATTTT	CASTPRGSGNTIYF	TRBV28	TRBJ1-3	-	-
TGTGCCAGCAGCCTTCCGGAGAATGAAAAACTGTTTTTT	CASSLPENEKLFF	TRBV7-9	TRBJ1-4	-	-
TGCAGCGTTGCAGAGACTGACCGGGACAGGCAGATCTTCTACGAGCAGTACTTC	CSVAETDRDRQIFYEQYF	TRBV29-1	TRBJ2-7	-	TRBD1
TGTGCCAGCAGTCAATTGGACCCACAGGGGGTGGACGGGGAGCTGTTTTTT	CASSQLDPQGVDGELFF	TRBV27	TRBJ2-2	-	TRBD1
TGTGCCTACACGACCCCCCGGGAATACTATGGCTACACCTTC	CAYTTPREYYGYTF	TRBV30	TRBJ1-2	-	-
TGTGCCAGCAGCTTAGGGCAAGGGGGACAGGGAGATGAAAAACTGTTTTTT	CASSLGQGGQGDEKLFF	TRBV11-2	TRBJ1-4	-	TRBD1
TGTGCCAGCAGCATACTACTCAATGAGCAGTTCTTC	CASSILLNEQFF	TRBV7-9	TRBJ2-1	-	-
TGTGCCAGCAGTTCGGAATTCCTACGAGTGGCAGAGACCCAGTACTTC	CASSSEFLRVAETQYF	TRBV27	TRBJ2-5	-	-
TGTGCCAGCAGCTTACAGCGGGAGACCCAGTACTTC	CASSLQRETQYF	TRBV7-9	TRBJ2-5	-	-
TGTGCCAGCAGCTTTGGGTTAAGCTCCTACAATGAGCAGTTCTTC	CASSFGLSSYNEQFF	TRBV5-5	TRBJ2-1	-	-
TGCGCCAGCAGCCAAGATGAGGGTGTCAGTGAAGCTTTCTTT	CASSQDEGVSEAFF	TRBV4-3	TRBJ1-1	-	-
TGTGCCAGCAGTATAAAATCCCCGGGACTAGCGGGGCAAACTAGCACAGATACGCAGTATTTT	CASSIKSPGLAGQTSTDTQYF	TRBV27	TRBJ2-3	-	TRBD2
TGTGCCAGTAGACCCCAGGGGGACATTGAAGCTTTCTTT	CASRPQGDIEAFF	TRBV19	TRBJ1-1	once	TRBD1
TGTGCCAGCAGCTTAGTCGGGGATACGCAGTATTTT	CASSLVGDTQYF	TRBV7-2	TRBJ2-3	-	-
TGTGCCAGTAGTATCGTCGGGATTCTCGGTGGCTACACCTTC	CASSIVGILGGYTF	TRBV19	TRBJ1-2	-	-
TGTGCCAGCAGCCCGGGACAGGGGGCCTCTGGTGAAGCTTTCTTT	CASSPGQGASGEAFF	TRBV6-1	TRBJ1-1	-	TRBD1
TGTGCCAGCAGCTTATCGACAGGGTCCGAGACCCAGTACTTC	CASSLSTGSETQYF	TRBV7-8	TRBJ2-5	-	TRBD1
TGTGCCAGCAGCTTATACGTCGGAAGCTCCTACAATGAGCAGTTCTTC	CASSLYVGSSYNEQFF	TRBV7-2	TRBJ2-1	-	-
TGTGCCAGTAGTACCCGGACCGGGACCGAGCAGTACTTC	CASSTRTGTEQYF	TRBV19	TRBJ2-7	-	-
TGTGCCAGCAGCTCGAACAATGAGCAGTTCTTC	CASSSNNEQFF	TRBV11-2	TRBJ2-1	-	-
TGTGCCAGCAGTACCGGGACGGACCAAGGGCCCCAGCATTTT	CASSTGTDQGPQHF	TRBV28	TRBJ1-5	-	-
TGTGCCAGCAAAATACTAGGGACAGGGAACACAGATACGCAGTATTTT	CASKILGTGNTDTQYF	TRBV27	TRBJ2-3	-	TRBD1
TGTGCCAGCAGCCGGACCGCGGGACTCCAAGAGACCCAGTACTTC	CASSRTAGLQETQYF	TRBV27	TRBJ2-5	-	-